This T cell receptor beta chain was sequenced for a study of blood T cell repertoires in COVID-19. Overall study context: Nucleic acid was either cDNA or gDNA, and it came from T cells, B-cell-depleted T cells, or PBMCs.

Per the authors' pipeline: Amplification of reference gene primers provided the estimated nucleated cell counts. Only in-frame clones appear in the TCRdb table, and some are missing; sequencing was by immunoSEQ multiplex PCR. That table is the source of V, J and clone size, and D and trimming were worked out from the DNA. The sample contains approximately 100,000 clones, around 84% of which appear only once. This CDR3 contains 14 residues. Trimming cost V 3 bases and J 3 bases, with 12 bases left between them. Per the germline V gene, CDR1 is MNHEY and CDR2 is SVGAGI. What was sequenced was peripheral blood. The chain employs TRBV6-5 and TRBJ2-7; D is perhaps TRBD1 (5 bases). The TCR comes from a human donor in a cohort sampled during active COVID-19. The CDR3 region has the DNA TGTGCCAGCAGTTATGTGGGGCCCCGCTACGAGCAGTACTTC. It codes for CASSYVGPRYEQYF.